This T cell receptor beta chain was retrieved from a study of shared clonotypes between healthy human individuals. Whole-study findings and limits: Naive CD4 clonotypes overlapped across a handful of donors at about 5%.

Note on this clone: Its antigen is as yet unknown.

The CDR3 runs to 13 residues. Trimming pared 10 bases from V and 2 bases from J, leaving 14 bases between. The V gene's germline CDR1 is MNHEY and CDR2 SVGAGI. Assay: immunoSEQ multiplex PCR; the TCRdb copy retains only in-frame clones and omits some. The profile shows 2 million to 2.5 million clones, approximately 94% of them singletons. The specimen sequenced was naive CD4+ T cells sorted from blood. The subset was: CD45RA+ positively selected. The chain combines TRBV6-5 with TRBJ1-1, with D possibly being TRBD1 (6 bases). The receptor comes from a man aged 18 to 30 in good health. In nucleotides, the CDR3 is TGTGCCACCAAAGTCAGGGGCAACACTGAAGCTTTCTTT. This translates into CATKVRGNTEAFF.